This is a list of T cell receptor beta chains from one sample in a study of blood T cell repertoires in COVID-19. Assay: immunoSEQ multiplex PCR; the TCRdb copy retains only in-frame clones and omits some. The profile shows approximately 170,000 clones, roughly 86% of them singletons. Material: peripheral blood. These TCRs come from a woman aged 80 or over with COVID-19, enrolled during active disease. The CDR3 runs from the conserved cysteine through the conserved F or W. Fields, in order: V gene, J gene, clone size, D gene, CDR3 DNA, CDR3 protein. A D gene is named only where the DNA matches it firmly. Expanded clones get a size class; other rows say once, few or many, or leave the size out.

v_gene: TRBV9
j_gene: TRBJ1-1
abundance: -
d_gene: TRBD1
CDR3nt: TGTGCCAGCAGCCCATTCAAGGGACAGGGCACTGAAGCTTTCTTT
CDR3aa: CASSPFKGQGTEAFF

v_gene: TRBV4-3
j_gene: TRBJ2-7
abundance: -
d_gene: TRBD1
CDR3nt: TGCGCCAGCAGCGAGGACAGGGTAAGGAACGAGCAGTACTTC
CDR3aa: CASSEDRVRNEQYF

v_gene: TRBV2
j_gene: TRBJ1-4
abundance: -
d_gene: -
CDR3nt: TGTGCCAGCCGATCGACAGGATCTAATGAAAAACTGTTTTTT
CDR3aa: CASRSTGSNEKLFF

v_gene: TRBV10-3
j_gene: TRBJ1-2
abundance: few
d_gene: -
CDR3nt: TGTGCCATCAGAGGGGAGGTAGTCGCGGTCTATGGCTACACCTTC
CDR3aa: CAIRGEVVAVYGYTF

v_gene: TRBV7-9
j_gene: TRBJ1-1
abundance: -
d_gene: TRBD1
CDR3nt: TGTGCCAGCAGCTCTCCAGGGGGCGAGAACACTGAAGCTTTCTTT
CDR3aa: CASSSPGGENTEAFF

v_gene: TRBV7-3
j_gene: TRBJ2-5
abundance: -
d_gene: TRBD1
CDR3nt: TGTGCCAGCAGCCCGGGGACAGGGGCGGGGACCCAGTACTTC
CDR3aa: CASSPGTGAGTQYF

v_gene: TRBV19
j_gene: TRBJ1-5
abundance: -
d_gene: TRBD1
CDR3nt: TGTGCCAGTAGTAAGCAACAGGGGAATAATCAGCCCCAGCATTTT
CDR3aa: CASSKQQGNNQPQHF

v_gene: TRBV12-3/TRBV12-4
j_gene: TRBJ2-7
abundance: -
d_gene: -
CDR3nt: TGTGCCAGCAGTTTTGCCGGGAGACAGTACTTC
CDR3aa: CASSFAGRQYF

v_gene: TRBV6-6
j_gene: TRBJ2-7
abundance: once
d_gene: TRBD1
CDR3nt: TGTGCCAGCAGCCCGGGACAGAACACGGAGCAGTACTTC
CDR3aa: CASSPGQNTEQYF

v_gene: TRBV3-1/TRBV3-2
j_gene: TRBJ2-4
abundance: -
d_gene: -
CDR3nt: TGTGCCAGCAGCCAAGCGGGATCCGATAAACTAGCCAAAAACATTCAGTACTTC
CDR3aa: CASSQAGSDKLAKNIQYF

v_gene: TRBV27
j_gene: TRBJ2-7
abundance: few
d_gene: -
CDR3nt: TGTGCCAGCAGTTTGGTCGCGGACTCCTCCTACGAGCAGTACTTC
CDR3aa: CASSLVADSSYEQYF

v_gene: TRBV7-2
j_gene: TRBJ1-6
abundance: -
d_gene: TRBD1
CDR3nt: TGTGCCAGCAGCCCGGACAGGGTGAGATATTCACCCCTCCACTTT
CDR3aa: CASSPDRVRYSPLHF

v_gene: TRBV5-6
j_gene: TRBJ1-1
abundance: -
d_gene: -
CDR3nt: TGTGCCAGCAGCTTTCCGGTGAACACTGAAGCTTTCTTT
CDR3aa: CASSFPVNTEAFF

v_gene: TRBV11-2
j_gene: TRBJ1-1
abundance: -
d_gene: -
CDR3nt: TGTGCCAGCAGCCTTAAAGGGGACACTGAAGCTTTCTTT
CDR3aa: CASSLKGDTEAFF

v_gene: TRBV3-1/TRBV3-2
j_gene: TRBJ2-3
abundance: -
d_gene: TRBD2
CDR3nt: TGTGCCAGCAGCCTAACGGGAGGGCCTACAGATACGCAGTATTTT
CDR3aa: CASSLTGGPTDTQYF

v_gene: TRBV7-2
j_gene: TRBJ2-4
abundance: -
d_gene: -
CDR3nt: TGTGCCAGCAGCTTAGACTTGGAAAACATTCAGTACTTC
CDR3aa: CASSLDLENIQYF

v_gene: TRBV19
j_gene: TRBJ2-7
abundance: once
d_gene: TRBD1
CDR3nt: TGTGCCAGTAGTATCCTTTCAGGGACAGGGGGCTACGAGCAGTACTTC
CDR3aa: CASSILSGTGGYEQYF

v_gene: TRBV6-2/TRBV6-3
j_gene: TRBJ2-5
abundance: -
d_gene: -
CDR3nt: TGTGCCAGCAGTGGGCGGGGACTCCAAGAGACCCAGTACTTC
CDR3aa: CASSGRGLQETQYF

v_gene: TRBV4-2
j_gene: TRBJ2-3
abundance: medium-sized
d_gene: TRBD2
CDR3nt: TGTGCCAGCAGCCAAGCGCTAGCGGGAGGGGGGGATACGCAGTATTTT
CDR3aa: CASSQALAGGGDTQYF

v_gene: TRBV27
j_gene: TRBJ2-5
abundance: -
d_gene: TRBD1
CDR3nt: TGTGCCAGCAGTTTACATGGGATAACGGGACAGGGACTAGAGACCCAGTACTTC
CDR3aa: CASSLHGITGQGLETQYF

v_gene: TRBV4-2
j_gene: TRBJ2-5
abundance: -
d_gene: TRBD2
CDR3nt: TGTGCCAGCAGCCAAGGGACTAGCTTTCAAGAGACCCAGTACTTC
CDR3aa: CASSQGTSFQETQYF

v_gene: TRBV12-3/TRBV12-4
j_gene: TRBJ1-6
abundance: -
d_gene: TRBD1
CDR3nt: TGTGCCAGCAGTACGACAGGGGGATCACCCCTCCACTTT
CDR3aa: CASSTTGGSPLHF

v_gene: TRBV7-3
j_gene: TRBJ2-1
abundance: -
d_gene: TRBD2
CDR3nt: TGTGCCAGCAGCTTGGGACTAGACAATGAGCAGTTCTTC
CDR3aa: CASSLGLDNEQFF

v_gene: TRBV7-2
j_gene: TRBJ2-1
abundance: few
d_gene: TRBD1
CDR3nt: TGTGCCAGCAGCTACCGGGACAGTTACAATGAGCAGTTCTTC
CDR3aa: CASSYRDSYNEQFF

v_gene: TRBV7-9
j_gene: TRBJ1-6
abundance: few
d_gene: -
CDR3nt: TGTGCCAGCAGCGCCCCCCGAGAGGGGGAATTCGGATCACCCCTCCACTTT
CDR3aa: CASSAPREGEFGSPLHF

v_gene: TRBV28
j_gene: TRBJ1-2
abundance: -
d_gene: -
CDR3nt: TGTGCCAGCGGCAGGGGTTATGGCTATGGCTACACCTTC
CDR3aa: CASGRGYGYGYTF

v_gene: TRBV28
j_gene: TRBJ2-1
abundance: once
d_gene: TRBD1
CDR3nt: TGTGCCAGCAGAACCGGGACAGGGAATAGTGAGCAGTTCTTC
CDR3aa: CASRTGTGNSEQFF

v_gene: TRBV11-2
j_gene: TRBJ2-2
abundance: -
d_gene: -
CDR3nt: TGTGCCAGCAGCTTTGCCAGGGGAAAGGGTTTGACCGGGGAGCTGTTTTTT
CDR3aa: CASSFARGKGLTGELFF

v_gene: TRBV7-9
j_gene: TRBJ2-7
abundance: -
d_gene: -
CDR3nt: TGTGCCAGCAGCTTAACCAGCTACGAGCAGTACTTC
CDR3aa: CASSLTSYEQYF

v_gene: TRBV4-2
j_gene: TRBJ2-3
abundance: few
d_gene: TRBD2
CDR3nt: TGTGCCAGCAGCCAAGGGAGCGGGAGCCAAGATACGCAGTATTTT
CDR3aa: CASSQGSGSQDTQYF

v_gene: TRBV5-1
j_gene: TRBJ2-3
abundance: -
d_gene: -
CDR3nt: TGCGCCAGCAGCTTGGCGGCAGGGGCAGATACGCAGTATTTT
CDR3aa: CASSLAAGADTQYF

v_gene: TRBV19
j_gene: TRBJ1-2
abundance: -
d_gene: TRBD1
CDR3nt: TGTGCCAGTAGTCCCGGGACAGGGATCCTTTATGGCTACACCTTC
CDR3aa: CASSPGTGILYGYTF

v_gene: TRBV11-3
j_gene: TRBJ2-3
abundance: -
d_gene: TRBD1
CDR3nt: TGTGCCAGCAGCTTAGCCGGGACAGGGGGGCCAGATACGCAGTATTTT
CDR3aa: CASSLAGTGGPDTQYF

v_gene: TRBV7-2
j_gene: TRBJ2-7
abundance: -
d_gene: -
CDR3nt: TGTGCCAGCAGCTCGTCAACAGGACTATTTACCTACGAGCAGTACTTC
CDR3aa: CASSSSTGLFTYEQYF

v_gene: TRBV4-1
j_gene: TRBJ1-2
abundance: -
d_gene: TRBD1
CDR3nt: TGCGCCAGCAGCCAAGATCAGGGGGCAACCCCCTATGGCTACACCTTC
CDR3aa: CASSQDQGATPYGYTF

v_gene: TRBV27
j_gene: TRBJ1-1
abundance: few
d_gene: TRBD1
CDR3nt: TGTGCCAGCAGTTTATGGGCAGGGGGCGCGCACACTGAAGCTTTCTTT
CDR3aa: CASSLWAGGAHTEAFF

v_gene: TRBV15
j_gene: TRBJ1-3
abundance: -
d_gene: -
CDR3nt: TGTGCCACCAGCACAGAGCAGGGGTCTGGAAACACCATATATTTT
CDR3aa: CATSTEQGSGNTIYF

v_gene: TRBV7-3
j_gene: TRBJ2-1
abundance: -
d_gene: TRBD2
CDR3nt: TGTGCCAGCAGCTTATCTAGCGGACGCTACAATGAGCAGTTCTTC
CDR3aa: CASSLSSGRYNEQFF

v_gene: TRBV5-1
j_gene: TRBJ2-2
abundance: -
d_gene: -
CDR3nt: TGCGCCAGCAGCGCGGGACAGCGCGCGGGGGAGCTGTTTTTT
CDR3aa: CASSAGQRAGELFF

v_gene: TRBV19
j_gene: TRBJ2-6
abundance: -
d_gene: TRBD1
CDR3nt: TGTGCCAGTACCGCAATCCGGGACAGGCAACTCTCTGGGGCCAACGTCCTGACTTTC
CDR3aa: CASTAIRDRQLSGANVLTF

v_gene: TRBV28
j_gene: TRBJ1-2
abundance: -
d_gene: TRBD1
CDR3nt: TGTGCCAGCAGCCAAATTTCGCAGTGGTTGGATCGTGACAGGGGATATGGCTACACCTTC
CDR3aa: CASSQISQWLDRDRGYGYTF

v_gene: TRBV19
j_gene: TRBJ1-1
abundance: few
d_gene: TRBD1
CDR3nt: TGTGCCAGTACCCGGACAGGCTCGGAGGGAGCTTTCTTT
CDR3aa: CASTRTGSEGAFF

v_gene: TRBV25-1
j_gene: TRBJ2-2
abundance: -
d_gene: -
CDR3nt: TGTGCCAGCAGTGACTCCGAGAAGAACACCGGGGAGCTGTTTTTT
CDR3aa: CASSDSEKNTGELFF

v_gene: TRBV6-5
j_gene: TRBJ1-4
abundance: -
d_gene: -
CDR3nt: TGTGCCAGCAGTTACTCAAGCAGAGCGGCTAATGAAAAACTGTTTTTT
CDR3aa: CASSYSSRAANEKLFF

v_gene: TRBV7-9
j_gene: TRBJ1-6
abundance: -
d_gene: -
CDR3nt: TGTGCCAGCAGCTTAACGACACCTTCTGGCTCACCCCTCCACTTT
CDR3aa: CASSLTTPSGSPLHF

v_gene: TRBV6-1
j_gene: TRBJ2-1
abundance: -
d_gene: -
CDR3nt: TGTGCCAGCAGCGAAGGAGGCAATGGTTACAATGAGCAGTTCTTC
CDR3aa: CASSEGGNGYNEQFF

v_gene: TRBV10-3
j_gene: TRBJ1-2
abundance: -
d_gene: -
CDR3nt: TGTGCCATCAGTGAGTCCTCCGTGGCAGGGGACGGCTACACCTTC
CDR3aa: CAISESSVAGDGYTF